This T cell receptor (beta chain) is from a study of STAT5B mutations in CD4+ large granular lymphocyte leukemia. Broader study findings: Patient CD4-sorted repertoires looked more clonal than healthy CD4+ repertoires, even without putative leukemic clones. 8/27 top patient clones versus 2/35 control clones were TRBV06-family. Higher CD4+ than CD8+ T-LGLL clonality might reflect small sample size.

The germline gives CDR1 LGHNA, CDR2 YNFKEQ. V dropped 6 bases and J dropped 2; count of bases not matched to a gene: 4. This CDR3 is 15 amino acids long. On this clone itself: Antigen: not known.

Data came from immunoSEQ multiplex PCR; TCRdb stores just in-frame clones and leaves some out. Altogether under 40,000 clones are present, approximately 73% being singletons, with the ten largest covering about 1.9%. The chain is built from TRBV4-2 and TRBJ2-3; 11 bases map to TRBD2. This clonotype was sampled from a human donor in good health. Material: CD4+ T cells from blood buffy coats. DNA for the CDR3: TGTGCCAGCAGGCGACTAGCGGGGAACACAGATACGCAGTATTTT. This encodes CASRRLAGNTDTQYF.